This entry concerns a single T cell receptor (beta chain). Its binding antigen is unknown. No base quality information exists; no much larger clone differs at one position. The germline V gene sets CDR1 to SGHNT and CDR2 to YENEEA. V is cut back by 5 bases and J by 6 bases, with 14 bases in the junction unmatched. Reading from cysteine to phenylalanine, the CDR3 counts 17 amino acids. The CDR3 DNA has 51 bases and is translated from base 1. These data come from a study of STAT3 mutations in large granular lymphocyte leukemia (dated by TCRdb to the late 2010s). At the level of the whole study: About half of the T-LGLL patients who underwent longitudinal sequencing carried canonical activating STAT3 mutations. More than half of T-LGLL patients received one or more immunosuppressive therapy regimens, with hematologic response in roughly 40% of those treated. From an initial cohort of roughly 220 LGL patients, roughly 20 representative T-LGLL cases were picked for longitudinal TCRbeta and STAT3 sequencing. As controls within the study, a couple of patients with natural killer LGL leukemia were also sequenced longitudinally. Patients with T-cell large granular lymphocyte leukemia underwent serial deep sequencing of TCRbeta CDR3 and STAT3 to reconstruct clonal hierarchy and dynamics. On average, sequencing was done at more than 3.5 time points per patient, with the number of samplings ranging from 2 to 8.

The same DNA, extracted from blood mononuclear cells, served for both the TCR sequencing and the STAT3 sequencing. An Illumina MiSeq was used to sequence the TCRbeta libraries, yielding an average of about 40,000 productive templates per sample. Using multiplex PCR amplification, the immunoSEQ assay generated the TCRbeta CDR3 libraries. The paper's data handling went like this. Repertoire diversity was computed as previously defined, with values near 0 indicating extremely monoclonal samples. The immuneACCESS repertoire file appears here via TCRdb, limited to in-frame rearrangements. These files lack a portion of the clones; in checked studies, under half of the deficit traces to unresolved V genes, and the cause of the others is not known. That table gives V, J and clone size, and the DNA gave D and trimming. The sample records about 4,400 clones, around 83% of which are singletons. The top ten constitute more than 60% of the sample.

The research as a whole found: Because no samples were available when a clone first appeared, clonal expansion had to be inferred from samplings taken at other points. Since codominant clonotypes persisted in some patients, a small but highly pathogenic clone may have gone undetected. Dominant TCR clone burden was found to exceed STAT3 mutant burden in several patients, suggesting that STAT3 mutation arose secondarily within a pre-expanded clone. The linking of therapy response to changes in TCR clonal burden was complicated by variable intervals between samplings and differing treatment regimens. TCR clonotype switching after therapy was seen in about 30% of the 18 patients, with all newly emerging clones being STAT3 wild type. All T-LGLL patients had at least one immunodominant TCRbeta clonotype, and roughly half had multiple immunodominant subclonotypes.

Sequenced input: peripheral blood mononuclear cells. In this chain, TRBV11-3 is recombined with TRBJ2-3; 10 central bases correspond to TRBD2. This receptor was identified in a man aged 35 to 55 with T-cell large granular lymphocyte leukemia. Some clones in this sample may be carry-over from other donors' samples. The age is the age at diagnosis. The nucleotides read TGTGCCAGCAGCCCCCCGAGTAGCGGGGGGCTGGGGGATACGCAGTATTTT. This yields the protein CASSPPSSGGLGDTQYF.